This TCR beta chain is from a study of shared clonotypes between healthy human individuals. Study-level findings and limits: Generally, naive subsets came out with larger estimated richness than memory subsets.

Method: immunoSEQ multiplex PCR; TCRdb's copy keeps in-frame clones and lacks some. Here the sample spans 1.5 million to 2.5 million clones, less than 95% being singletons. Trimming stripped 2 bases from V and 6 bases from J, with 10 bases between. This CDR3 contains 14 residues. Germline CDR1 reads LNHDA; CDR2 reads SQIVND (reference sequence). Remarks on this clone: Its antigen is undetermined.

CD45RO-negative cells were positively selected for CCR7, leaving out terminally differentiated effector memory CD45RA+ cells. V gene TRBV19 combines with J gene TRBJ2-2; no clear D. The TCR comes from a man younger than 35 in good health. Sequenced sample: naive CD8+ T cells sorted from blood. Here the CDR3 DNA reads TGTGCCAGTAGTATATACGAGCTCCCCGGGGAGCTGTTTTTT. Its protein is CASSIYELPGELFF.